This T cell receptor beta chain originates from a study of blood T cell repertoires in COVID-19. V lost 6 bases, J lost 2 bases, and 11 bases lay in between. The CDR3 consists of 14 residues. Germline V gives CDR1 MDHEN, CDR2 SYDVKM. Some clones are missing from TCRdb's copy, which holds only in-frame ones; the method was immunoSEQ multiplex PCR. The sample includes fewer than 350,000 clones, approximately 86% of them seen just once. The specimen was peripheral blood. This TCR came from a man aged 40-49 years with active or convalescent COVID-19. This chain joins TRBV28 and TRBJ1-5, with D possibly TRBD1 on 6 matching bases. The DNA of the CDR3 is TGTGCCAGCAGAGTACCAGGGGGCAATCAGCCCCAGCATTTT. Its translation: CASRVPGGNQPQHF.